The 12 T cell receptor beta chains below come from one sample, sequenced in a study of CD8+ T cells in alopecia areata. Extraction and reverse transcription of RNA yielded cDNA as the sequencing template. Clones were sequenced by immunoSEQ multiplex PCR, and TCRdb holds only the in-frame ones, with some missing. The repertoire includes over 150,000 clones, over 55% of them detected once, and 1.7% sits in the top ten. Sequencing was performed on CD4+ T cells sorted from blood, taken at week 0. The receptor set was obtained from a human donor with alopecia areata.

This clone has only a few counts. The chain couples TRBV29-1 to TRBJ2-2; 8 positions agree with TRBD1. Germline CDR1 SQVTM, CDR2 ANQGSEA. The J segment lost 0 bases and the V segment lost 6 bases, leaving 3 bases of the junction unmatched. The CDR3 length is 14 residues. The CDR3: CSVGQGSNTGELFF. CDR3 bases: TGCAGCGTCGGACAGGGATCGAACACCGGGGAGCTGTTTTTT.

V and J are TRBV15 and TRBJ2-3; 8 bases map to TRBD2. This CDR3 has 16 residues. Germline loops: CDR1 LNHNV, CDR2 YYDKDF (reference sequence). V trimming: 0 bases; J trimming: 0 bases; junction bases outside the gene matches: 2. CDR3 in amino acids: CATSRDQRGSTDTQYF. CDR3 nucleotide sequence: TGTGCCACCAGCAGAGATCAGCGGGGGAGCACAGATACGCAGTATTTT.

This chain joins TRBV29-1 and TRBJ2-3; no definite D call. Trimming took off 7 bases at V and 1 base at J, with 12 bases between the two ends. There are 13 residues in the CDR3. Germline V gives CDR1 SQVTM, CDR2 ANQGSEA. This chain's CDR3 is CSGRREGTDTQYF. CDR3 in DNA: TGCAGCGGTCGACGTGAGGGCACAGATACGCAGTATTTT.

The DNA for the CDR3 is TGTGCCAGCAGCCCTTCGACTAGCCCCGGAGTCGAGCAGTACTTC. Translating it yields CASSPSTSPGVEQYF. The gene calls are TRBV14 and TRBJ2-7; 7 bases fit TRBD2. Trimming took 4 bases from V and 6 from J; bases not matched to a gene: 12. The CDR3 consists of 15 residues. Looked up from germline, CDR1 is SGHDN and CDR2 is FVKESK.

This clone was seen only a few times. The genes are TRBV15 and TRBJ1-1; no clear D. CDR1 is LNHNV, CDR2 YYDKDF, per germline (reference sequence). This CDR3 contains 14 residues. Trimming took 8 bases from V and 1 from J, leaving 14 bases between them. CDR3 in amino acids: CATGLGRTNTEAFF. The CDR3 bases are TGTGCCACCGGTCTTGGACGGACGAACACTGAAGCTTTCTTT.

J is TRBJ2-3 and V is TRBV2; D uncertain. CDR1 and CDR2 (germline): SNHLY, FYNNEI. V was cut by 4 bases and J by 3 bases, with 8 bases left in between. This CDR3 spans 13 amino acids. CDR3 bases: TGTGCCAGCAGTGCTGGGCGGACAGATACGCAGTATTTT. The encoded protein is CASSAGRTDTQYF.

CDR3 nucleotide sequence: TGTGCCAGCAGCATAAAGACAGGTAGCGAGCAGTACTTC. It specifies CASSIKTGSEQYF. The chain is built from TRBV7-6 and TRBJ2-7; D possibly corresponds to TRBD1 (6 bases). CDR1 is SGHVS and CDR2 is FNYEAQ in the germline V gene. V was cut by 5 bases and J by 6 bases, with 14 bases left in between. The CDR3 runs to 13 residues.

This rearrangement joins TRBV25-1 to TRBJ2-5; no clear D. The V and J ends lost 4 bases and 4 bases respectively, with 7 bases between them. Looked up from germline, CDR1 is MGHDK and CDR2 is SYGVNS. The CDR3 length is 12 residues. CDR3 sequence: CASSVGTETQYF. CDR3 nucleotide sequence: TGTGCCAGCAGTGTAGGAACAGAGACCCAGTACTTC. Looking up the rest from reference TRBV25-1 and TRBJ2-5 gives the full variable domain: EADIYQTPRYLVIGTGKKITLECSQTMGHDKMYWYQQDPGMELHLIHYSYGVNSTEKGDLSSESTVSRIRTEHFPLTLESARPSHTSQYLCASSVGTETQYFGPGTRLLVL.

The rearrangement links TRBV6-6 to TRBJ1-2; 11 bases map to TRBD1. Trimming cost V 5 bases and J 7 bases; bases outside gene matches: 9. From germline, CDR1 is MNHNY and CDR2 SVGAGI (reference sequence). The CDR3 covers 15 residues. The CDR3 DNA reads as TGTGCCAGCAGTGGACAGGGGGCATCATCGCGTGGCTACACCTTC. Translated, it gives CASSGQGASSRGYTF.

The rearrangement uses TRBV4-1 and TRBJ1-5, with D possibly being TRBD1 (6 bases). This CDR3 spans 17 amino acids. V dropped 1 base and J dropped 1 base, with 14 bases sitting between them. Germline V gives CDR1 MGHRA, CDR2 YSYEKL. The CDR3 DNA follows: TGCGCCAGCAGCCAAGGCGTTTCAGGGGTAAGCAATCAGCCCCAGCATTTT. This gives the protein CASSQGVSGVSNQPQHF.

This clone showed up just a few times. In the same sample, other DNA sequences code for this CDR3. The CDR3 protein is CASSGNSPLHF. CDR3 sequence (DNA): TGTGCCAGCAGCGGTAATTCACCCCTCCACTTT. This chain joins TRBV11-2 and TRBJ1-6; D is unclear. The CDR3 consists of 11 residues. CDR1 is SGHAT and CDR2 is FQNNGV in the germline V gene. V was shortened by 5 bases and J by 6 bases, with 2 bases between the two germline ends.

The chain uses TRBV9 and TRBJ2-5; 8 bases match TRBD2. The CDR3 totals 16 residues. The trim removed 0 bases at V and 5 bases at J, leaving 9 bases unmatched. Germline V gene lookup returns CDR1 SGDLS and CDR2 YYNGEE. This chain's CDR3 is CASSVDGSGVLETQYF. The DNA for the CDR3 is TGTGCCAGCAGCGTAGACGGTAGCGGGGTACTGGAGACCCAGTACTTC. Drawing the rest from reference TRBV9 and TRBJ2-5, the complete variable domain is DSGVTQTPKHLITATGQRVTLRCSPRSGDLSVYWYQQSLDQGLQFLIQYYNGEERAKGNILERFSAQQFPDLHSELNLSSLELGDSALYFCASSVDGSGVLETQYFGPGTRLLVL.